This TCR beta chain stems from a study of cytomegalovirus exposure and HLA in healthy donors. Whole-study results and caveats: There were 150 to 200 TCR beta chains listed as cytomegalovirus-associated. Within a later analysis, the majority of CMV-associated TCR beta chains appeared HLA-restricted.

PCR employed 60 Vbeta and 13 Jbeta primers. As originally analysed: It was a later analysis that counted about 80 million unique TCR beta chains, of which some 10 million were shared. The protocol was immunoSEQ multiplex PCR, while the TCRdb copy is restricted to in-frame clones and leaves out a portion. That table furnishes V, J and clone size, whereas the DNA furnished D and trimming. The table includes roughly 240,000 clones, around 80% detected once. Comments on this clone: Its antigen is still unknown.

CDR1 and CDR2 (germline): SGHDN, FVKESK. V lost 4 bases and J 8 bases, leaving 11 bases between the germline ends. This CDR3 region has 13 residues. The V gene is TRBV14, the J gene TRBJ2-2; D is undetermined. This receptor was taken from a boy younger than 18 in good health and CMV-seronegative. Sequenced input: PBMCs. The CDR3 DNA is TGTGCCAGCAGCCTGAGATCAGCGGGGGAGCTGTTTTTT. Translation: CASSLRSAGELFF.